A selection of T cell receptor beta chains follows, all from one sample in a study of T cells in tuberculosis. Profiling relied on immunoSEQ multiplex PCR, and the TCRdb table lists in-frame clones only, not all of them. The sample shows 33,000 or so clones, about 93% of them seen only once. Input material: PBMCs. These receptors were obtained from a donor aged 10 to 29 with latent tuberculosis or without tuberculosis infection. Each CDR3 is given with its conserved first and last residue. The order of the fields is clone size, V gene, J gene, D gene, CDR3 protein, CDR3 DNA. The D gene is left open where the match is weak. Clone size is given for some rows only: seen once, a few or many times, or a class if the clone is expanded.

size: -; V: TRBV2; J: TRBJ2-3; D: TRBD2; CDR3: CASYGGGIDQWPPTDTQYF; DNA: TGTGCCAGCTACGGGGGGGGGATCGATCAGTGGCCCCCCACAGATACGCAGTATTTT
size: -; V: TRBV10-3; J: TRBJ1-1; D: -; CDR3: CAISLGQNEAFF; DNA: TGTGCCATCAGCCTTGGACAGAATGAAGCTTTCTTT
size: -; V: TRBV4-3; J: TRBJ1-3; D: -; CDR3: CASSQDLPRSSGNTIYF; DNA: TGCGCCAGCAGCCAAGATCTCCCCCGGTCCTCTGGAAACACCATATATTTT
size: -; V: TRBV4-1; J: TRBJ2-3; D: -; CDR3: CASSPQVWGGGSTTDTQYF; DNA: TGCGCCAGCAGCCCTCAGGTGTGGGGAGGGGGGTCGACCACAGATACGCAGTATTTT
size: -; V: TRBV6-5; J: TRBJ1-6; D: TRBD1; CDR3: CASSYSGTGASPLHF; DNA: TGTGCCAGCAGTTACTCGGGGACAGGGGCCTCACCCCTCCACTTT
size: -; V: TRBV5-4; J: TRBJ2-7; D: TRBD2; CDR3: CASSPGTSQNYEQYF; DNA: TGTGCCAGCAGCCCCGGGACTAGCCAAAACTACGAGCAGTACTTC
size: -; V: TRBV7-3; J: TRBJ2-2; D: -; CDR3: CASSLMGAGGELFF; DNA: TGTGCCAGCAGCTTAATGGGGGCCGGCGGGGAGCTGTTTTTT
size: once; V: TRBV6-5; J: TRBJ2-2; D: -; CDR3: CASREAGVSGELFF; DNA: TGTGCCAGCCGGGAGGCAGGGGTCTCCGGGGAGCTGTTTTTT
size: -; V: TRBV30; J: TRBJ1-2; D: TRBD1; CDR3: CAFGQGAKGYTF; DNA: TGTGCCTTCGGACAGGGGGCGAAGGGCTACACCTTC
size: -; V: TRBV25-1; J: TRBJ1-1; D: TRBD1; CDR3: CASSDRGGFRGPTEAFF; DNA: TGTGCCAGCAGTGATAGGGGGGGATTCAGGGGGCCCACTGAAGCTTTCTTT
size: -; V: TRBV5-6; J: TRBJ2-3; D: TRBD2; CDR3: CASSSLFGRTDTQYF; DNA: TGTGCCAGCAGCTCGCTGTTCGGGAGGACAGATACGCAGTATTTT
size: -; V: TRBV2; J: TRBJ2-7; D: -; CDR3: CASTGFYEQYF; DNA: TGTGCCAGCACAGGGTTCTACGAGCAGTACTTC
size: -; V: TRBV19; J: TRBJ1-1; D: TRBD1; CDR3: CASSQGGNTEAFF; DNA: TGTGCCAGTAGCCAGGGGGGGAACACTGAAGCTTTCTTT
size: -; V: TRBV7-2; J: TRBJ1-5; D: -; CDR3: CASSLRQQQPQHF; DNA: TGTGCCAGCAGCTTACGACAGCAACAGCCCCAGCATTTT
size: -; V: TRBV5-6; J: TRBJ2-7; D: TRBD1; CDR3: CASSLETGGPSIPYEQYF; DNA: TGTGCCAGCAGCTTGGAAACAGGGGGTCCCTCTATCCCCTACGAGCAGTACTTC
size: -; V: TRBV9; J: TRBJ2-7; D: -; CDR3: CASSVGGGLLSYEQYF; DNA: TGTGCCAGCAGCGTGGGCGGGGGCCTCCTTTCCTACGAGCAGTACTTC
size: -; V: TRBV29-1; J: TRBJ2-1; D: -; CDR3: CSVEDLDGGSSYNEQFF; DNA: TGCAGCGTTGAAGATCTTGACGGGGGTAGCTCCTACAATGAGCAGTTCTTC
size: -; V: TRBV29-1; J: TRBJ2-2; D: TRBD1; CDR3: CSVGQGQNTGELFF; DNA: TGCAGCGTGGGACAGGGGCAAAACACCGGGGAGCTGTTTTTT
size: -; V: TRBV27; J: TRBJ1-3; D: -; CDR3: CASSLKGDGRGAGNTIYF; DNA: TGTGCCAGCAGTTTAAAAGGCGACGGGAGAGGGGCTGGAAACACCATATATTTT
size: -; V: TRBV4-1; J: TRBJ1-2; D: -; CDR3: CASSHSYRVRNDNSYGYTF; DNA: TGCGCCAGCAGCCATTCCTACAGGGTCCGAAATGACAATTCCTATGGCTACACCTTC
size: -; V: TRBV7-9; J: TRBJ2-1; D: -; CDR3: CASSLGLSSYNEQFF; DNA: TGTGCCAGCAGCTTAGGACTAAGCTCCTACAATGAGCAGTTCTTC
size: -; V: TRBV5-1; J: TRBJ2-3; D: TRBD1; CDR3: CASSPGQADTQYF; DNA: TGCGCCAGCAGCCCAGGACAGGCAGATACGCAGTATTTT
size: -; V: TRBV9; J: TRBJ1-1; D: -; CDR3: CASSRPGTWVNTEAFF; DNA: TGTGCCAGCAGCCGTCCCGGGACATGGGTGAACACTGAAGCTTTCTTT